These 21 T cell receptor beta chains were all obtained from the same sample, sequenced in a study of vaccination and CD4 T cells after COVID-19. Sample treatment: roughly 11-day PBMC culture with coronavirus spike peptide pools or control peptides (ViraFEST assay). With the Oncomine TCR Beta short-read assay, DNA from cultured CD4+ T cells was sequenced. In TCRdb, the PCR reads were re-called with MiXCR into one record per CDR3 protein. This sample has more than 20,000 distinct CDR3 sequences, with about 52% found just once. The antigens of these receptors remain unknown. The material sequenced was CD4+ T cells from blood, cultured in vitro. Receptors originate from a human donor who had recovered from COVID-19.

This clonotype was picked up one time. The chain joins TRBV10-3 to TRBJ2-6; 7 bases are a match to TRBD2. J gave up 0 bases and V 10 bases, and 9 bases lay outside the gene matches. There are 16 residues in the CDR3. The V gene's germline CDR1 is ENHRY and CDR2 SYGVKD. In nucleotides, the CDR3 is TGTGCCACCGCTAGCGGACGGGACTCTGGGGCCAACGTCCTGACTTTC. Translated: CATASGRDSGANVLTF.

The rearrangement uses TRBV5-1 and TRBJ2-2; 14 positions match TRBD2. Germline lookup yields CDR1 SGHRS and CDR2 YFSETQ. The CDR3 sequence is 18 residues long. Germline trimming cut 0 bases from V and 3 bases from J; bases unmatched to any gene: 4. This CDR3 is CASSLGLAGGPDTGELFF. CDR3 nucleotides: TGCGCCAGCAGCTTGGGACTAGCGGGAGGGCCAGACACCGGGGAGCTGTTTTTT.

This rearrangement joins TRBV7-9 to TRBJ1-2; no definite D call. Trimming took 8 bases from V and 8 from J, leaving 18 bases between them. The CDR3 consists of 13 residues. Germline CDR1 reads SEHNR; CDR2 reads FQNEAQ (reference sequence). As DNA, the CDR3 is TGTGCCAGCTCTGGGTCGGAGATTGGGGGCTACACCTTC. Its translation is CASSGSEIGGYTF. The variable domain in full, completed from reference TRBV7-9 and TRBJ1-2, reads DTGVSQNPRHKITKRGQNVTFRCDPISEHNRLYWYRQTLGQGPEFLTYFQNEAQLEKSRLLSDRFSAERPKGSFSTLEIQRTEQGDSAMYLCASSGSEIGGYTFGSGTRLTVV.

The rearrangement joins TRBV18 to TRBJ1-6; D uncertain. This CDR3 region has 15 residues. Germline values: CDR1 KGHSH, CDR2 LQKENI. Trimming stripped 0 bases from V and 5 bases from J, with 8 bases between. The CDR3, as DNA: TGTGCCAGCTCACCACCGGTGGGTGATAATTCACCCCTCCACTTT. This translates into CASSPPVGDNSPLHF.

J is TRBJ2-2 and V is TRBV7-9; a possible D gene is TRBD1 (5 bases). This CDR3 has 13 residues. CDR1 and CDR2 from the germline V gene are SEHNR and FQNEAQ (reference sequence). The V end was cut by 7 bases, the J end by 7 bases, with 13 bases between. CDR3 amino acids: CASTLDILGELFF. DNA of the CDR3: TGTGCCAGCACCCTGGACATCCTCGGGGAGCTGTTTTTT. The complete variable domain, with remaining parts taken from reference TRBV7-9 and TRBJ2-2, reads DTGVSQNPRHKITKRGQNVTFRCDPISEHNRLYWYRQTLGQGPEFLTYFQNEAQLEKSRLLSDRFSAERPKGSFSTLEIQRTEQGDSAMYLCASTLDILGELFFGEGSRLTVL.

In DNA, the CDR3 is TGTGCCAGCAGTCTAACCGGGACAGGGACCAACGAGCAGTACTTC. Translation gives CASSLTGTGTNEQYF. The chain carries TRBV6-1 and TRBJ2-7; 9 bases match TRBD1. The CDR3 consists of 15 residues. V lost 5 bases and J lost 5; bases outside the gene matches: 10. From germline, CDR1 is MNHNS and CDR2 SASEGT.

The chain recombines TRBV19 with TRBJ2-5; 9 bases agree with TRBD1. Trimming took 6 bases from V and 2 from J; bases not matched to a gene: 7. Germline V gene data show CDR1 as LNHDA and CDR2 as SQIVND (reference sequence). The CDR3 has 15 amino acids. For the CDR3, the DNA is TGTGCCAGTAGCGGAACAGGGGGCGGACAAGAGACCCAGTACTTC. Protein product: CASSGTGGGQETQYF.

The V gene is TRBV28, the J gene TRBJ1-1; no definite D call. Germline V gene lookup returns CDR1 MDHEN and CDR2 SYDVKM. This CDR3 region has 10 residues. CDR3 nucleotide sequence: TGTGCAAGCGGGAGCACTGAAGCTTTCTTT. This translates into CASGSTEAFF. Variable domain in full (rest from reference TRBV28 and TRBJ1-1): DVKVTQSSRYLVKRTGEKVFLECVQDMDHENMFWYRQDPGLGLRLIYFSYDVKMKEKGDIPEGYSVSREKKERFSLILESASTNQTSMYLCASGSTEAFFGQGTRLTVV.

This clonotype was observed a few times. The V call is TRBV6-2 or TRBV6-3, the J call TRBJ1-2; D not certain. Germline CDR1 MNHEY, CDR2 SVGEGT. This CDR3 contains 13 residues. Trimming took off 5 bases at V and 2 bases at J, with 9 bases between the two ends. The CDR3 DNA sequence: TGTGCCAGCAGTCAACGTCCAAACTATGGCTACACCTTC. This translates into CASSQRPNYGYTF.

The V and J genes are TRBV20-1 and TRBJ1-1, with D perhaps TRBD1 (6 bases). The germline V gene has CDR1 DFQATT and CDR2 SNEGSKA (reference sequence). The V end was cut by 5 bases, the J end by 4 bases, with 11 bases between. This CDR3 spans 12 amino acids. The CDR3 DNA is TGCAGTGCTGAAAAGGGGGGCACTGAAGCTTTCTTT. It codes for CSAEKGGTEAFF.

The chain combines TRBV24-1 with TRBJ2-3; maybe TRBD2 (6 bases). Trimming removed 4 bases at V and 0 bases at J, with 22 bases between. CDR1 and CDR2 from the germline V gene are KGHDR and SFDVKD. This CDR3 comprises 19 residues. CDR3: CATSERREVRRPSTDTQYF. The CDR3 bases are TGTGCCACCAGTGAACGGCGGGAAGTGCGTCGTCCTAGCACAGATACGCAGTATTTT.

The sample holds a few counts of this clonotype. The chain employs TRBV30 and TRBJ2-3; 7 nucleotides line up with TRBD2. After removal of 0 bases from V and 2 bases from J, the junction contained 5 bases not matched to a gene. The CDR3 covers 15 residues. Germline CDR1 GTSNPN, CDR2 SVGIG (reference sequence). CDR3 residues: CAWSVKAGTTDTQYF. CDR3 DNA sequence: TGTGCCTGGAGTGTAAAAGCGGGGACCACAGATACGCAGTATTTT. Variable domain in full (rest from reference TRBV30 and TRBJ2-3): SQTIHQWPATLVQPVGSPLSLECTVEGTSNPNLYWYRQAAGRGLQLLFYSVGIGQISSEVPQNLSASRPQDRQFILSSKKLLLSDSGFYLCAWSVKAGTTDTQYFGPGTRLTVL.

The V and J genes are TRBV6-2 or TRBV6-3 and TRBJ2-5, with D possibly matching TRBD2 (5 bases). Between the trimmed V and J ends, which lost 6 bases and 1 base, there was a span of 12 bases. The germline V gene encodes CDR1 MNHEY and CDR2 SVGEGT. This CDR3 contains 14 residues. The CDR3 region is CASSLLGSQETQYF. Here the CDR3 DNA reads TGTGCCAGCAGCCTCCTTGGGAGCCAAGAGACCCAGTACTTC.

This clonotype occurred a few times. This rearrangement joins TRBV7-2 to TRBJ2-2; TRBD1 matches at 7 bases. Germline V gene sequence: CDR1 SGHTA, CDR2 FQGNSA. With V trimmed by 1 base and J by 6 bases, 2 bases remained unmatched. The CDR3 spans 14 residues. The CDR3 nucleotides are TGTGCCAGCAGCTTAGACAGGGGACCCGGGGAGCTGTTTTTT. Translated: CASSLDRGPGELFF.

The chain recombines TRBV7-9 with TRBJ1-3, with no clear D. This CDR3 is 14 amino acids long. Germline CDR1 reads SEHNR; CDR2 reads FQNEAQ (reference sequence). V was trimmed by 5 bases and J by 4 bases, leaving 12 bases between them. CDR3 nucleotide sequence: TGTGCCAGCAGCCCCATGGACCTGGGAAACACCATATATTTT. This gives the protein CASSPMDLGNTIYF.

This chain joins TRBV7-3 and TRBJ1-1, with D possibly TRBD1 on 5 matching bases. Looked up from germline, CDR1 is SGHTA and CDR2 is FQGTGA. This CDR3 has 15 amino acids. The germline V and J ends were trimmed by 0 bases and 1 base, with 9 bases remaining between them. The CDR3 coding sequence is TGTGCCAGCAGCTTAACAGGGAGGGGGAACACTGAAGCTTTCTTT. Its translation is CASSLTGRGNTEAFF.

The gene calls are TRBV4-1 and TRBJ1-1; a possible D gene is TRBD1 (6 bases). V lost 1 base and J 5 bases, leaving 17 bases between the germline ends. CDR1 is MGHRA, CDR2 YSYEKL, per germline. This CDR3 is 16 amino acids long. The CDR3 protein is CASSQGGSRGWTEAFF. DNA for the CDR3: TGCGCCAGCAGCCAAGGGGGGTCCAGGGGTTGGACTGAAGCTTTCTTT.

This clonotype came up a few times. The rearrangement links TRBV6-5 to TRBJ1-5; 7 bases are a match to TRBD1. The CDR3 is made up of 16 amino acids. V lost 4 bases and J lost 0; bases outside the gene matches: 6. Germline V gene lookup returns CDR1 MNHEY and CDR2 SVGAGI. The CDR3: CASSWAGTDSNQPQHF. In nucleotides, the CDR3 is TGTGCCAGCAGTTGGGCGGGGACAGATAGCAATCAGCCCCAGCATTTT.

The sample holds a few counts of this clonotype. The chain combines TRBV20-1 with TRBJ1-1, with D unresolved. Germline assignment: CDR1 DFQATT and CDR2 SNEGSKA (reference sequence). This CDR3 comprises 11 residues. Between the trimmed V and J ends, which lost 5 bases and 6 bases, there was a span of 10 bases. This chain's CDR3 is CSAPVVSEAFF. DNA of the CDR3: TGCAGTGCTCCGGTGGTGTCTGAAGCTTTCTTT.

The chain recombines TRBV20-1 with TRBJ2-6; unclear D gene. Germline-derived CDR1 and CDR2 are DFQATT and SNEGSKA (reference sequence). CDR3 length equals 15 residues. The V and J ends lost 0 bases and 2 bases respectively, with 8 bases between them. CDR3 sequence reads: CSARDRVTGANVLTF. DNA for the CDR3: TGCAGTGCTAGAGATAGGGTGACTGGGGCCAACGTCCTGACTTTC.

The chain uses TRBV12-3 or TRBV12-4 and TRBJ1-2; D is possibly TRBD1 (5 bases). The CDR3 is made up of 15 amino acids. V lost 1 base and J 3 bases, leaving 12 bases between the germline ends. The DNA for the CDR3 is TGTGCCAGCAGTTTAGGGACACCAGACGACTATGGCTACACCTTC. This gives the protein CASSLGTPDDYGYTF.